This T cell receptor (beta chain) came from a study of control samples from healthy donors and cancer patients. Assay: immunoSEQ multiplex PCR; the TCRdb copy retains only in-frame clones and omits some. The sample holds 100,000 to 150,000 clones, about 90% seen once. J lost 6 bases, V lost 2 bases, and 12 bases had no gene match. The germline CDR1 and CDR2 sequences are SGHAT and FQNNGV. This CDR3 has 16 amino acids. The rearrangement joins TRBV11-2 to TRBJ2-7; TRBD2 aligns across 8 bases. The specimen sequenced was blood. The TCR comes from a man younger than 35 in good health. CDR3 DNA: TGTGCCAGCAGCTTACCCCTGGAGCGGGGGCGATCCGAGCAGTACTTC. This translates into CASSLPLERGRSEQYF.